These 22 T cell receptor beta chains came from one sample sequenced in a study of regulatory T cells in long-lasting Graves disease. The time point is: persistent/refractory GD, antithyroid drugs over 5 years with positive TRAb. Extracted PBMC RNA gave rise to the TCR library. For TCR beta, libraries came from iRepertoire HTBI primers and Arm-PCR of CDR3 regions. Each CDR3 protein is one row after TCRdb ran MiXCR on the multiplex PCR reads. The table records around 510,000 distinct CDR3 sequences, under 25% of them present only once. The specimen was peripheral blood mononuclear cells (PBMCs), collected when the disease was refractory, from a patient treated with antithyroid drugs. The receptors shown here come from a female donor with Graves disease.

The CDR3 DNA reads as TGTGCCAGCAGCCAGGGGAGAAACATTCAGTACTTC. Protein product: CASSQGRNIQYF. The V call is TRBV5-4, the J call TRBJ2-4; D perhaps matches TRBD1 (6 bases). Trimming took off 4 bases at V and 6 bases at J, with 8 bases between the two ends. Germline loops: CDR1 SGHNT, CDR2 YYREEE (reference sequence). CDR3 size: 12 residues.

V gene TRBV24-1 combines with J gene TRBJ2-2, with D perhaps matching TRBD1 (5 bases). CDR1 is KGHDR and CDR2 is SFDVKD in the germline V gene. The CDR3 is made up of 14 amino acids. Trimming stripped 3 bases from V and 5 bases from J, with 9 bases between. This chain's CDR3 is CATSDRTRTGELFF. The CDR3 bases are TGTGCCACCAGTGATAGGACACGTACCGGGGAGCTGTTTTTT.

This clonotype occurred many times. The chain uses TRBV12-3 or TRBV12-4 and TRBJ2-5; 11 nucleotides match TRBD2. Germline trimming cut 6 bases from V and 4 bases from J; bases unmatched to any gene: 7. This CDR3 has 15 residues. CDR3: CASSVGTSGLETQYF. In DNA, the CDR3 is TGTGCCAGCAGCGTGGGGACTAGCGGCTTAGAGACCCAGTACTTC.

This clonotype was seen ten or more times. This chain uses TRBV6-5 with TRBJ1-1; D is perhaps TRBD1 (5 bases). The CDR3 is 16 amino acids. Trimming left V 0 bases short and J 6 bases short, with 17 bases between. Germline CDR1 MNHEY, CDR2 SVGAGI. The CDR3 bases are TGTGCCAGCAGTTACTCGGATGGGGCCCCGGTCGCTGAAGCTTTCTTT. Translating it yields CASSYSDGAPVAEAFF.

This clonotype appeared many times. This chain links TRBV29-1 with TRBJ2-2; 7 bases are a match to TRBD1. The CDR3 has 14 residues. The junction had 7 bases not matched to a gene; V was cut back by 6 bases and J by 3 bases. Germline V lookup: CDR1 SQVTM, CDR2 ANQGSEA. The DNA of the CDR3 is TGCAGCGTCCGGGACAGTTCGGACACCGGGGAGCTGTTTTTT. Its protein is CSVRDSSDTGELFF.

The chain combines TRBV5-1 with TRBJ2-5; TRBD2 is a possible D gene (5 bases). This CDR3 is 16 amino acids long. The V end lost 1 base, the J end lost 1 base, and 14 bases lay between the germline ends. Germline V gives CDR1 SGHRS, CDR2 YFSETQ. DNA of the CDR3: TGCGCCAGCAGCTTGTACGGTGGAGGACGCCAAGAGACCCAGTACTTC. Encoded protein: CASSLYGGGRQETQYF.

The chain carries TRBV6-9 and TRBJ2-3; TRBD2 might be the D (5 bases). Trimming took 4 bases from V and 5 from J, leaving 13 bases between them. CDR1 is MNHGY and CDR2 is SVAAGI in the germline V gene. The CDR3 totals 14 residues. CDR3 residues: CASSFGGAEDTQYF. Written as DNA, the CDR3 is TGTGCCAGCAGTTTCGGAGGAGCTGAAGATACGCAGTATTTT.

This clonotype was recorded many times. A much larger clone differs from this one at a single base, so this may be a read error. The chain combines TRBV7-2 with TRBJ2-2; no firm D call. The germline CDR1 and CDR2 sequences are SGHTA and FQGNSA. The CDR3 sequence is 13 residues long. Trimming removed 2 bases from V and 3 bases from J, with 4 bases in between. CDR3: CASSLKDTGELFF. For the CDR3, the DNA is TGTGCCAGCAGCTTAAAGGACACCGGGGAGCTGTTTTTT.

For this clonotype: A much larger clone differs by one base, so this may be a read error. The conserved phenylalanine or tryptophan is not found at the CDR3 terminus, so this likely reflects a read error. The genes are TRBV27 and TRBJ1-1; D ambiguous. The V end was cut by 7 bases, the J end by 1 base, with 10 bases between. The CDR3 contains 13 residues. Germline CDR1 and CDR2: MNHEY and SMNVEV (reference sequence). The CDR3 DNA reads as TGTGCCAGCATGTCGAGGGCGAACACTGAAGCTTTCTCT. Its protein product is CASMSRANTEAFS.

This chain uses TRBV5-8 with TRBJ1-2; no firm D call. The CDR3 length is 13 residues. Germline V gene lookup returns CDR1 SGHTS and CDR2 YDEGEE. Between the trimmed V and J ends, which lost 3 bases and 5 bases, there was a span of 11 bases. The chain's CDR3 is CASSWAGGYGYTF. The CDR3 DNA is TGTGCCAGCAGCTGGGCAGGCGGATATGGCTACACCTTC. The complete variable domain, with remaining parts taken from reference TRBV5-8 and TRBJ1-2, reads EAGVTQSPTHLIKTRGQQATLRCSPISGHTSVYWYQQALGLGLQFLLWYDEGEERNRGNFPPRFSGRQFPNYSSELNVNALELEDSALYLCASSWAGGYGYTFGSGTRLTVV.

This clonotype has at least ten counts. The V call is TRBV27, the J call TRBJ1-2; no clear D gene. CDR3 length: 14 residues. Germline CDR1 reads MNHEY; CDR2 reads SMNVEV (reference sequence). V lost 5 bases to trimming and J lost 3 bases, with 13 bases between them. CDR3 DNA: TGTGCCAGCAGTCCCTCCATGCTCTACTATGGCTACACCTTC. This encodes CASSPSMLYYGYTF.

V and J are TRBV7-8 and TRBJ2-1, with TRBD2 as a possible D gene (5 bases). Germline V lookup: CDR1 SGHVS, CDR2 FQNEAQ. V lost 0 bases and J 8 bases, leaving 8 bases between the germline ends. This CDR3 contains 13 residues. The DNA for the CDR3 is TGTGCCAGCAGCTTAGCGCGCGGGTATGAGCAGTTCTTC. Its protein is CASSLARGYEQFF.

The DNA of the CDR3 is TGTGCCAGCAGCTCTGGACTAGCGGGAGGCGATACGCAGTATTTT. Its translation is CASSSGLAGGDTQYF. The rearrangement joins TRBV11-2 to TRBJ2-3, with TRBD2 matching 14 bases. Germline CDR1 is SGHAT and CDR2 is FQNNGV. The CDR3 is 15 amino acids. J gave up 6 bases and V 4 bases, and 3 bases lay outside the gene matches.

This rearrangement joins TRBV30 to TRBJ2-7; 12 nucleotides agree with TRBD2. Per the germline V gene, CDR1 is GTSNPN and CDR2 is SVGIG (reference sequence). Trimming cost V 6 bases and J 4 bases; bases outside gene matches: 1. The CDR3 consists of 12 residues. CDR3 nucleotides: TGTGCCTGCGGGACTAGCGGGTACGAGCAGTACTTC. Translating it yields CACGTSGYEQYF.

The V gene is TRBV12-3 or TRBV12-4, the J gene TRBJ2-1, with 9 nucleotides matching TRBD1. The CDR3 spans 14 residues. Germline trimming cut 7 bases from V and 8 bases from J; bases unmatched to any gene: 9. For the CDR3, the DNA is TGTGCCAGCACCCGACAGGGGGGACTCTATGAGCAGTTCTTC. Its translation: CASTRQGGLYEQFF.

This clonotype was observed many times. The chain is built from TRBV27 and TRBJ2-7, with unresolved D. Trimming cost V 4 bases and J 1 base, with 14 bases left between them. This CDR3 has 15 residues. CDR1 MNHEY and CDR2 SMNVEV come from the germline V gene (reference sequence). The CDR3: CASSSTGLGSYEQYF. CDR3 nucleotides: TGTGCCAGCAGTTCTACCGGGCTCGGATCCTACGAGCAGTACTTC.

J is TRBJ2-7 and V is TRBV7-9, with D perhaps TRBD1 or TRBD2 (6 bases each). The germline V gene has CDR1 SEHNR and CDR2 FQNEAQ (reference sequence). Trimming stripped 3 bases from V and 5 bases from J, with 8 bases between. The CDR3 runs 12 residues. The CDR3 sequence is CASSFRGDEQYF. The CDR3, as DNA: TGTGCCAGCAGCTTTAGGGGGGACGAGCAGTACTTC.

This clonotype was counted at least ten times. V usage is TRBV28 and J usage is TRBJ1-2, with unresolved D. Trimming shortened V by 6 bases and J by 6 bases, and 20 bases separated the two germline ends. The CDR3 sequence is 15 residues long. Germline CDR1 is MDHEN and CDR2 is SYDVKM. The CDR3 is CASRPEVIKRDGYTF. As DNA, the CDR3 is TGTGCCAGCAGACCTGAAGTGATCAAAAGAGATGGCTACACCTTC.

This clonotype has ten or more counts. This chain uses TRBV6-1 with TRBJ1-2; D is ambiguous. Germline CDR1 MNHNS, CDR2 SASEGT. This CDR3 has 17 residues. V was clipped by 10 bases and J by 3 bases, with 27 bases between them. DNA of the CDR3: TGTGCCACCGAGTATACCTTCGGGCTGCGAGTGGACTATGGCTACACCTTC. The encoded protein is CATEYTFGLRVDYGYTF.

This clonotype was found a few times. V and J are TRBV13 and TRBJ2-1; possibly TRBD2 for D (6 bases). Germline V gives CDR1 PRHDT, CDR2 FYEKMQ (reference sequence). The CDR3 is 17 residues long. Between the trimmed V and J ends, which lost 5 bases and 2 bases, there was a span of 19 bases. The CDR3 region has the DNA TGTGCCAGCAGCCTCGGGACTGTCCGACAACCCTACAATGAGCAGTTCTTC. This sequence encodes CASSLGTVRQPYNEQFF.

This clonotype was observed a handful of times. This sequence joins TRBV19 and TRBJ2-2, with D possibly matching TRBD1 (6 bases). Between the trimmed V and J ends, which lost 7 bases and 4 bases, there was a span of 13 bases. The CDR3 has 14 residues. The germline V gene encodes CDR1 LNHDA and CDR2 SQIVND (reference sequence). In DNA form, the CDR3 reads TGTGCCAGTAACCTCGGACAGTTCACCGGGGAGCTGTTTTTT. It specifies CASNLGQFTGELFF.

This clonotype was recorded at least ten times. The J gene is TRBJ2-7, the V gene TRBV20-1; unclear D gene. Germline lookup yields CDR1 DFQATT and CDR2 SNEGSKA (reference sequence). V lost 6 bases and J 2 bases, leaving 11 bases between the germline ends. The length of the CDR3 is 12 residues. For the CDR3, the DNA is TGCAGTGCAAGGACGGCCGCCTACGAGCAGTACTTC. Translated: CSARTAAYEQYF.